This TCR beta chain was recorded in a study of cytomegalovirus exposure and HLA in healthy donors. At the level of the study: Approximately 200 million T cells yielded 117 million unique TCR beta sequences in earlier analysis.

Vbeta (60) and Jbeta (13) primers were used in the PCR. Only in-frame clones appear in the TCRdb table, and some are missing; sequencing was by immunoSEQ multiplex PCR. In the table there are about 110,000 clones, about 68% of which are singletons. Notes on this clone: What it recognizes is unknown.

V lost 6 bases and J 8 bases, leaving 22 bases between the germline ends. CDR1 and CDR2 (germline): LNHDA, SQIVND (reference sequence). The CDR3 is 15 residues long. Study observations and caveats: Follow-up analysis later connected one missense variant in DCLRE1C with trimming of TCR beta V- and J-genes. It was reportedly the case that the classifier diagnosed cytomegalovirus status with high specificity and sensitivity. The HLA-A and HLA-B alleles of most subjects were reportedly predicted accurately from TCR beta sequences.

The sample comprised PBMCs. The rearrangement joins TRBV19 to TRBJ1-2; D gene uncertain. The source of this sequence is a man aged 30 to 45 in good health and CMV-seropositive. The CDR3 region is CASSIPVSGVDGYTF. In DNA, the CDR3 is TGTGCCAGTAGCATCCCAGTATCAGGCGTTGACGGCTACACCTTC.